Ten or more counts support the clone carrying this T cell receptor (beta chain). The antigen remains unidentified. A junction boundary mismatches the germline segment, possibly from a read error. TCRdb itself ran the reads through MiXCR, one entry per CDR3 protein. Of 150,000 to 200,000 distinct CDR3 sequences in the sample, less than 25% were seen once. These data come from a study of T cell repertoires in cytomegalovirus infection. About the study: Evidence of both CMV infection and a matching HLA type came from public TCR beta signatures. Whole-study results and caveats: HLA-C-restricted CMV-specific TCR beta clonotypes were dominant in the ex vivo response. Using cumulative public TCR beta family frequency, the authors identified those who carried CMV together with the relevant HLA.

The CDR3 contains 15 residues. CDR1 is SGHKS, CDR2 YYEKEE, per germline (reference sequence). The receptor was isolated from a human donor in good health (CMV status not recorded). Some clones in this sample may be carry-over from other donors' samples. This rearrangement joins TRBV5-5 to TRBJ1-3; a weak D match, TRBD1 (6 bases). Sequences were derived from CD8+ T cells from cultured PBMCs, sampled from culture after CMV antigen stimulation. CDR3 nucleotide sequence: TGTGCCAGCAGTTTGGACAGCTACTCTGGAAACACCATATATTTT. Translated: CASSLDSYSGNTIYF. Complete variable domain (other parts from reference TRBV5-5 and TRBJ1-3): DAGVTQSPTHLIKTRGQQVTLRCSPISGHKSVSWYQQVLGQGPQFIFQYYEKEERGRGNFPDRFSARQFPNYSSELNVNALLLGDSALYLCASSLDSYSGNTIYFGEGSWLTVV.